One and the same sample provided the 14 T cell receptor beta chains below, sequenced in a study of T cell repertoires in cytomegalovirus infection. No antigens are known for them. TCRdb reanalysed the reads using MiXCR and keeps one entry per CDR3 protein. The top ten hold roughly 14% of the sample, which has 350,000 to 400,000 distinct CDR3 sequences, about 35% seen once. Sequencing was performed on cultured PBMCs, taken from culture after CMV antigen stimulation. The receptors stem from a human donor in good health (CMV status not recorded). Some clones in this sample may be carry-over from other donors' samples.

This chain connects TRBV6-2 or TRBV6-3 to TRBJ1-2; D call uncertain. The CDR3 spans 15 residues. CDR1 is MNHEY, CDR2 SVGEGT, per germline. V gave up 0 bases and J gave up 2 bases, with 10 bases separating them. CDR3 sequence (DNA): TGTGCCAGCAGTTACTCGTTGCAGGAGAACTATGGCTACACCTTC. This translates into CASSYSLQENYGYTF.

The chain has TRBV15 and TRBJ2-5, with TRBD2 identical over 8 bases. The trim removed 1 base at V and 1 base at J, leaving 5 bases unmatched. In germline, CDR1 is LNHNV, CDR2 YYDKDF (reference sequence). This CDR3 is 16 amino acids long. The DNA for the CDR3 is TGTGCCACCAGCAGAGTTTCCGGACTAGCCCAAGAGACCCAGTACTTC. Its protein is CATSRVSGLAQETQYF.

The chain employs TRBV7-6 and TRBJ1-2, with D perhaps matching TRBD1 (5 bases). Germline lookup yields CDR1 SGHVS and CDR2 FNYEAQ. The CDR3 has 16 amino acids. V lost 0 bases and J 0 bases, leaving 11 bases between the germline ends. CDR3 protein: CASSLAKDSPNYGYTF. CDR3 DNA sequence: TGTGCCAGCAGCTTAGCCAAAGACAGCCCTAACTATGGCTACACCTTC.

The V call is TRBV4-2, the J call TRBJ1-1, with D unclear. Looked up from germline, CDR1 is LGHNA and CDR2 is YNFKEQ. The germline V and J ends were trimmed by 3 bases and 3 bases, with 5 bases remaining between them. The CDR3 length is 12 residues. For the CDR3, the DNA is TGTGCCAGCAGCCATACAGACACTGAAGCTTTCTTT. Amino acid sequence: CASSHTDTEAFF.

V usage is TRBV28 and J usage is TRBJ1-1; 11 nucleotides agree with TRBD1. This CDR3 is built from 14 residues. V lost 7 bases, J lost 3 bases, and 4 bases stayed unmatched. Germline V CDR1 and CDR2: MDHEN, SYDVKM. The CDR3 sequence is CASIWDRGDTEAFF. CDR3 nucleotide sequence: TGTGCCAGCATTTGGGACAGGGGGGACACTGAAGCTTTCTTT. Drawing the rest from reference TRBV28 and TRBJ1-1, the complete variable domain is DVKVTQSSRYLVKRTGEKVFLECVQDMDHENMFWYRQDPGLGLRLIYFSYDVKMKEKGDIPEGYSVSREKKERFSLILESASTNQTSMYLCASIWDRGDTEAFFGQGTRLTVV.

This chain links TRBV4-1 with TRBJ1-2; D possibly corresponds to TRBD1 (5 bases). V lost 0 bases and J lost 8, with 7 bases in between. The germline V gene has CDR1 MGHRA and CDR2 YSYEKL. The CDR3 sequence is 12 residues long. The CDR3 here is CASSQDGDGYTF. The CDR3 nucleotides read TGCGCCAGCAGCCAAGATGGGGACGGCTACACCTTC.

Only one count was recorded for this clonotype. The J gene is TRBJ1-4, the V gene TRBV29-1; possible D gene TRBD1, 5 bases. The CDR3 is 13 amino acids. Trimming left V 4 bases short and J 8 bases short, with 14 bases between. Germline CDR1 is SQVTM and CDR2 is ANQGSEA. The CDR3 sequence is CSVAGPTGEKLFF. DNA of the CDR3: TGCAGCGTTGCGGGACCAACGGGGGAAAAACTGTTTTTT.

The CDR3 here is CASKLAGGHPGANVLTF. In DNA form, the CDR3 reads TGTGCCAGCAAACTAGCGGGAGGTCACCCTGGGGCCAACGTCCTGACTTTC. The chain employs TRBV12-3 or TRBV12-4 and TRBJ2-6; TRBD2 matches 12 bases. The trim removed 7 bases at V and 2 bases at J, leaving 6 bases unmatched. This CDR3 comprises 17 residues.

The chain uses TRBV11-3 and TRBJ1-2, with TRBD1 as a possible D gene (5 bases). The CDR3 contains 16 residues. Looked up from germline, CDR1 is SGHNT and CDR2 is YENEEA. V was pared by 4 bases and J by 4 bases, with 19 bases between. CDR3 sequence reads: CASSSSWDGISYGYTF. Here the CDR3 DNA reads TGTGCCAGCAGCTCATCCTGGGACGGAATTTCCTATGGCTACACCTTC.

The chain couples TRBV5-4 to TRBJ1-6, with 9 positions matching TRBD1. Germline CDR1 and CDR2: SGHNT and YYREEE (reference sequence). The CDR3 spans 17 residues. V lost 9 bases to trimming and J lost 4 bases; unmatched junction nucleotides: 14. The CDR3 here is CATYHRTGAIYNSPLHF. As DNA, the CDR3 is TGTGCCACCTACCATAGGACAGGGGCTATATATAATTCACCCCTCCACTTT. Supplemented by reference TRBV5-4 and TRBJ1-6, the full variable domain reads ETGVTQSPTHLIKTRGQQVTLRCSSQSGHNTVSWYQQALGQGPQFIFQYYREEENGRGNFPPRFSGLQFPNYSSELNVNALELDDSALYLCATYHRTGAIYNSPLHFGNGTRLTVT.

The chain recombines TRBV6-5 with TRBJ1-6; D unclear. The CDR3 contains 14 residues. Trimming pared 0 bases from V and 8 bases from J, leaving 8 bases between. CDR1 MNHEY and CDR2 SVGAGI come from the germline V gene. For the CDR3, the DNA is TGTGCCAGCAGTTACTCAGGGAGACATTCACCCCTCCACTTT. This gives the protein CASSYSGRHSPLHF.

CDR3 bases: TGTGCCAGCAGCCCTGAATCTGCCAGGGGGCAGTTGTACGAGCAGTACTTC. Protein product: CASSPESARGQLYEQYF. The gene calls are TRBV7-2 and TRBJ2-7; 8 bases align to TRBD1. The CDR3 loop spans 17 amino acids. V was pared by 5 bases and J by 4 bases, with 16 bases of the junction left unmatched. Per germline, CDR1 SGHTA and CDR2 FQGNSA.

In this sample, this clonotype turned up a few times. One end of the junction is discordant with germline, which a read error may explain. The CDR3: CASSQELMGPPSF. The CDR3 bases are TGTGCCAGCAGCCAAGAATTGATGGGACCGCCGAGTTTT. The chain has TRBV14 and TRBJ1-3; a weak D match, TRBD1 (5 bases). Germline CDR1 reads SGHDN; CDR2 reads FVKESK. CDR3 length equals 13 residues.

This chain uses TRBV6-5 with TRBJ2-7; 7 bases map to TRBD2. The germline CDR1 and CDR2 sequences are MNHEY and SVGAGI. J gave up 2 bases and V 2 bases, and 12 bases lay outside the gene matches. The CDR3 is made up of 17 amino acids. The CDR3 spells CASSYGVPGGSPYEQYF. CDR3 nucleotides: TGTGCCAGCAGTTACGGGGTTCCGGGCGGGAGCCCCTACGAGCAGTACTTC.